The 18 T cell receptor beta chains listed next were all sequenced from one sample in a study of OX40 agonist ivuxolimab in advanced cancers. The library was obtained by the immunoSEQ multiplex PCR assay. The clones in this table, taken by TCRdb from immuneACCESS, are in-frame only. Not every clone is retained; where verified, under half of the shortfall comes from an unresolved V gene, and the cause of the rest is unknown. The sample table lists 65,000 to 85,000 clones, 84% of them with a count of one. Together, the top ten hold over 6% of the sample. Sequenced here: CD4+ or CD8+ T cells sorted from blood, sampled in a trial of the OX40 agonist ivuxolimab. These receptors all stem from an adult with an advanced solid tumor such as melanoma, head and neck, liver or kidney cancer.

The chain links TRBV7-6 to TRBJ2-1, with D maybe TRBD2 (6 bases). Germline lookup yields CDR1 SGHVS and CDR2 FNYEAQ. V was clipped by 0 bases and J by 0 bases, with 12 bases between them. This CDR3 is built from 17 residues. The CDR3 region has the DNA TGTGCCAGCAGCTTAGCAGGTCCCGGGAGCTCCTACAATGAGCAGTTCTTC. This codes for CASSLAGPGSSYNEQFF.

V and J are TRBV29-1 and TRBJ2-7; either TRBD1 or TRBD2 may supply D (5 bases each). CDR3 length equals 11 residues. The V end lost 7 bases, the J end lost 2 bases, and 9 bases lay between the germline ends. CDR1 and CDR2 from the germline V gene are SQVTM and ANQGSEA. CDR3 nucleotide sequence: TGCAGCGCGGGGCGGACCTACGAGCAGTACTTC. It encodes CSAGRTYEQYF.

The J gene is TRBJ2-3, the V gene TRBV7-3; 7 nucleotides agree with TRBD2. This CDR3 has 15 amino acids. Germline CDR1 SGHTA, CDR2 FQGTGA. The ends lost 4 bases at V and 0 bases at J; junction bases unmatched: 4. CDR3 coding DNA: TGTGCCAGCAGCTCCCAAGCGGGGAGCACAGATACGCAGTATTTT. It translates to CASSSQAGSTDTQYF.

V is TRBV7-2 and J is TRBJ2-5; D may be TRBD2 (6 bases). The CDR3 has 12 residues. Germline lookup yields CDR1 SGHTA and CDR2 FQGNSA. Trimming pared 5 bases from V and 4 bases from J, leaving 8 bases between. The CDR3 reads CASSPAGETQYF. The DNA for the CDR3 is TGTGCCAGCAGCCCAGCGGGAGAGACCCAGTACTTC.

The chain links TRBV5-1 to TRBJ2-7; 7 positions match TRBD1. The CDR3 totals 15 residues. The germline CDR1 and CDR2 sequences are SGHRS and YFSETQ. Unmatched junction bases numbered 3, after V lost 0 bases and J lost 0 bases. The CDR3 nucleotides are TGCGCCAGCAGCTTGGCTCCAGGGGGCTCCTACGAGCAGTACTTC. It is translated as CASSLAPGGSYEQYF.

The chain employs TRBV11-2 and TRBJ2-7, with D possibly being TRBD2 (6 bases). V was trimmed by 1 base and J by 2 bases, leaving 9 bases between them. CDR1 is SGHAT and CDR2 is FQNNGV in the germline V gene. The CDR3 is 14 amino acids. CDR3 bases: TGTGCCAGCAGCTTAGCCCGGGGGACCTACGAGCAGTACTTC. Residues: CASSLARGTYEQYF.

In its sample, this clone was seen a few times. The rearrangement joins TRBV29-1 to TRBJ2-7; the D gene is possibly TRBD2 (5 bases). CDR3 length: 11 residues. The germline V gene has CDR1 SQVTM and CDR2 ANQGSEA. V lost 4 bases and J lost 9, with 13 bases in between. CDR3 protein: CSVARGSWQYF. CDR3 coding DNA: TGCAGCGTTGCTCGAGGGAGCTGGCAGTACTTC.

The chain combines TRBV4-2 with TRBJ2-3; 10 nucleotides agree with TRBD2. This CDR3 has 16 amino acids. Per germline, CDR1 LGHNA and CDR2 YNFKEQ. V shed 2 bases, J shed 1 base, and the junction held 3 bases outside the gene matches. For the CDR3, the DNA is TGTGCCAGCAGCCAATTAGCGGGGGGTGGCACAGATACGCAGTATTTT. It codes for CASSQLAGGGTDTQYF.

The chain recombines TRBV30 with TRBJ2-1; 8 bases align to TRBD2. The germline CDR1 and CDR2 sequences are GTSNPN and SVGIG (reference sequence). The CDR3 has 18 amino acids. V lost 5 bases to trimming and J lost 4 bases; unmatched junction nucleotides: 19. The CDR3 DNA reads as TGTGCCTGGGGATCCTTTTTGCAGCGGGAGAGACATTACAATGAGCAGTTCTTC. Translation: CAWGSFLQRERHYNEQFF.

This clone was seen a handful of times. The CDR3 nucleotides are TGTGCCAGTAGTATTCACGGCGGGGGGACCTACGAGCAGTACTTC. Its translation: CASSIHGGGTYEQYF. The J gene is TRBJ2-7, the V gene TRBV19; 8 bases fit TRBD2. CDR1 is LNHDA, CDR2 SQIVND, per germline (reference sequence). This CDR3 region has 15 residues. V shed 3 bases, J shed 2 bases, and the junction held 6 bases outside the gene matches.

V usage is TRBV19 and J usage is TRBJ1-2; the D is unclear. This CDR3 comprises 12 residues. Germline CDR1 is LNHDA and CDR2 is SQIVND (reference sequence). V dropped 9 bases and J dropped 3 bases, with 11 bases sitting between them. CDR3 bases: TGTGCCAGCTCAACAGCGCACTATGGCTACACCTTC. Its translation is CASSTAHYGYTF.

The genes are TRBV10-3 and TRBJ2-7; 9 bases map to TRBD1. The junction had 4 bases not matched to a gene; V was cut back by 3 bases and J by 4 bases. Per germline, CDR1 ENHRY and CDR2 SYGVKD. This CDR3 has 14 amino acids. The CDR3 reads CAISDEDRGYEQYF. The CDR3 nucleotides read TGTGCCATCAGTGACGAGGACAGGGGATACGAGCAGTACTTC.

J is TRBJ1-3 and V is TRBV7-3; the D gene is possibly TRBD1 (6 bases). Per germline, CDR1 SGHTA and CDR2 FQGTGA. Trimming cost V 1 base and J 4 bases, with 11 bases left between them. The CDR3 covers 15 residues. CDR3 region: CASSLMAGVGNTIYF. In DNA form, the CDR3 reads TGTGCCAGCAGCTTAATGGCAGGGGTAGGAAACACCATATATTTT.

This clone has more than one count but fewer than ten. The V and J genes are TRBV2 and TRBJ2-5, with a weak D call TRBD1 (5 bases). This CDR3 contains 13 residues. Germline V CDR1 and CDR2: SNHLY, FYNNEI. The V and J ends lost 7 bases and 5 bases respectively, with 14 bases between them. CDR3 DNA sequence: TGTGCCAGCAAGTTCCAGGGAAGCGAGACCCAGTACTTC. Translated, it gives CASKFQGSETQYF.

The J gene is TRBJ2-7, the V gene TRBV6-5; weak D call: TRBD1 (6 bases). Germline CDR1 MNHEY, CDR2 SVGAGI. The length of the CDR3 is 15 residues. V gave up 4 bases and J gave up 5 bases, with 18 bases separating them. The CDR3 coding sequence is TGTGCCAGCAGTTTAGTTTTACAGGGTGAGCACGAGCAGTACTTC. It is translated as CASSLVLQGEHEQYF.

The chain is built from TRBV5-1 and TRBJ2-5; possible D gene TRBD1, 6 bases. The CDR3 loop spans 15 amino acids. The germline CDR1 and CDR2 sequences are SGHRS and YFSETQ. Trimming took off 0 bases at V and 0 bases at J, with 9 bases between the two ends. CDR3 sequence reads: CASSLDRVDQETQYF. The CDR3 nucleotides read TGCGCCAGCAGCTTGGACAGGGTGGACCAAGAGACCCAGTACTTC.

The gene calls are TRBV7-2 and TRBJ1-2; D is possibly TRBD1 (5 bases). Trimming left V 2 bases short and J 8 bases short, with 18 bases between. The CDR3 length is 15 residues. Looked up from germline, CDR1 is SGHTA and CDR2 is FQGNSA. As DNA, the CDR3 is TGTGCCAGCAGCTTACAAGGGACCCCGGGATGGGGCTACACCTTC. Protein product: CASSLQGTPGWGYTF.

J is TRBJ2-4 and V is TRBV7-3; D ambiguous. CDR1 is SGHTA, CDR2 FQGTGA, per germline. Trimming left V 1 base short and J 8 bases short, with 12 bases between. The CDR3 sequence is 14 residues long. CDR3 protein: CASSLKGRRDIQYF. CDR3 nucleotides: TGTGCCAGCAGCTTAAAAGGAAGACGGGACATTCAGTACTTC.